This paragraph reports one TCR beta chain. What it recognizes is unknown. The data originate from a study of T cell responses to AZD1222 COVID-19 vaccine. The study's findings and limits: Repertoire sampling happened only post peak T cell response. Clonal diversity was possibly underestimated; the donors were predominantly white British and more often female.

Trimming cost V 1 base and J 6 bases, with 8 bases left between them. The CDR3 length is 13 residues. Germline loops: CDR1 SGHNT, CDR2 YENEEA. This table comes from immunoSEQ multiplex PCR, and its TCRdb copy is limited to in-frame clones, with some not included. The sample holds about 120,000 clones, 70% to 90% seen once. This TCR was sampled from an adult in good health. The source was peripheral blood, collected on day 0 of AZD1222 vaccination. The chain is built from TRBV11-3 and TRBJ2-3; D not resolved. CDR3 DNA sequence: TGTGCCAGCAGCTTAGGATACGAGGATACGCAGTATTTT. This gives the protein CASSLGYEDTQYF.